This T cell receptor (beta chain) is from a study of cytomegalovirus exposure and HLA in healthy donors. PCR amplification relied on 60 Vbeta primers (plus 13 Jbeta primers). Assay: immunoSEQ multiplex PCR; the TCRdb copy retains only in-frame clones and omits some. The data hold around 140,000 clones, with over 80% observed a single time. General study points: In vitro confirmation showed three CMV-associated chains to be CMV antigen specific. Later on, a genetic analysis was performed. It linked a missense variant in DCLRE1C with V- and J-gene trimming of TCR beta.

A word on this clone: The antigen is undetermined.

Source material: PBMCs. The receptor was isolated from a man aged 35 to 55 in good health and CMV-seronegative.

The CDR3 sequence: CASSLGFEREAKNIQYF. The CDR3 coding sequence is TGTGCCAGCAGCTTGGGATTTGAGAGGGAGGCGAAAAACATTCAGTACTTC. The chain links TRBV5-8 to TRBJ2-4; D is perhaps TRBD2 (6 bases). Germline lookup yields CDR1 SGHTS and CDR2 YDEGEE. This CDR3 has 17 residues. The V end lost 0 bases, the J end lost 4 bases, and 17 bases lay between the germline ends.